Following are 27 T cell receptor beta chains from one sample sequenced in a study of vaccination and CD4 T cells after COVID-19. These receptors are not linked to any known antigen. Treatment: roughly ten-day PBMC culture with coronavirus spike peptide pools or control peptides (ViraFEST assay). With the Oncomine TCR Beta short-read assay, DNA from cultured CD4+ T cells was sequenced. TCRdb processed the PCR reads anew with MiXCR; each CDR3 protein has one entry. The repertoire consists of 9,500 to 12,000 distinct CDR3 sequences, with 25% occurring once and the leading ten covering approximately 25%. The sequences come from CD4+ T cells from blood, cultured in vitro, collected after SARS-CoV-2 vaccination. The receptors originated from a human donor who had recovered from COVID-19.

The V and J genes are TRBV10-3 and TRBJ1-1; D ambiguous. Germline CDR1 is ENHRY and CDR2 is SYGVKD. Trimming removed 4 bases from V and 7 bases from J, with 7 bases in between. The CDR3 contains 11 residues. In DNA form, the CDR3 reads TGTGCCATCAGTGTGGGGAATGAAGCTTTCTTT. Protein: CAISVGNEAFF.

This clonotype is labeled medium-sized. The chain has TRBV28 and TRBJ2-7, with 14 bases identical to TRBD2. V was clipped by 5 bases and J by 3 bases; unmatched bases: 3. The germline gives CDR1 MDHEN, CDR2 SYDVKM. The CDR3 has 15 amino acids. The CDR3 DNA sequence: TGTGCCAGCAGTCCGGGGACTAGCGGGAGCTACGAGCAGTACTTC. Protein sequence: CASSPGTSGSYEQYF. The variable domain in full, completed from reference TRBV28 and TRBJ2-7, reads DVKVTQSSRYLVKRTGEKVFLECVQDMDHENMFWYRQDPGLGLRLIYFSYDVKMKEKGDIPEGYSVSREKKERFSLILESASTNQTSMYLCASSPGTSGSYEQYFGPGTRLTVT.

CDR3 coding DNA: TGTGCCAGCAGCTTAGCCTACGAACCTAACTATGGCTACACCTTC. Protein: CASSLAYEPNYGYTF. This chain links TRBV7-9 with TRBJ1-2; D gene unclear. The V gene's germline CDR1 is SEHNR and CDR2 FQNEAQ (reference sequence). The CDR3 has 15 amino acids. V was cut by 0 bases and J by 0 bases, with 8 bases left in between.

CDR3 region: CASSLAHQGGYGYTF. The CDR3 DNA follows: TGTGCCAGCAGCTTAGCGCACCAGGGCGGCTATGGCTACACCTTC. The V and J genes are TRBV7-9 and TRBJ1-2, with D perhaps matching TRBD1 (5 bases). The CDR3 runs 15 residues. Germline CDR1 reads SEHNR; CDR2 reads FQNEAQ (reference sequence). The V end lost 0 bases, the J end lost 4 bases, and 12 bases lay between the germline ends.

The chain carries TRBV6-5 and TRBJ2-7, with D possibly being TRBD1 (5 bases). This CDR3 comprises 14 residues. V was cut by 2 bases and J by 0 bases, with 8 bases left in between. CDR1 and CDR2 from the germline V gene are MNHEY and SVGAGI. CDR3 protein: CASSYRTYSYEQYF. The CDR3 coding sequence is TGTGCCAGCAGTTACCGGACATACTCCTACGAGCAGTACTTC.

This clonotype was picked up one time. Since a much larger clone is just one base distant, this may be a read error. This rearrangement joins TRBV7-7 to TRBJ2-5; 9 bases are shared with TRBD1. The CDR3 runs to 15 residues. Germline-derived CDR1 and CDR2 are SSHAT and FNYEAQ (reference sequence). DNA of the CDR3: TGTGCTAGCAGCCTGGACAGGGGCCAACGAGAGACCCAGTACTTC. This codes for CASSLDRGQRETQYF.

This clonotype occurred a few times. CDR3 DNA sequence: TGTGCCAGCAGTTACGGGGCAGGAAAGGCCTACGAGCAGTACTTC. It translates to CASSYGAGKAYEQYF. V usage is TRBV6-5 and J usage is TRBJ2-7; maybe TRBD1 (5 bases). Germline V CDR1 and CDR2: MNHEY, SVGAGI. Trimming removed 2 bases from V and 2 bases from J, with 13 bases in between. This CDR3 contains 15 residues.

V gene TRBV28 combines with J gene TRBJ2-7; 7 bases are a match to TRBD2. V shed 8 bases, J shed 7 bases, and the junction held 20 bases outside the gene matches. Per germline, CDR1 MDHEN and CDR2 SYDVKM. CDR3 length equals 16 residues. In DNA, the CDR3 is TGTGCCAGCCCCCCACCGGGACGGGAGGAGTACAATGAGCAGTACTTC. It encodes CASPPPGREEYNEQYF.

This clonotype has a handful of counts. V usage is TRBV28 and J usage is TRBJ2-7; possibly TRBD1 for D (6 bases). Looked up from germline, CDR1 is MDHEN and CDR2 is SYDVKM. The CDR3 sequence is 17 residues long. V was shortened by 3 bases and J by 2 bases, with 20 bases between the two germline ends. The chain's CDR3 is CASSLGSIGTSTYEQYF. CDR3 DNA: TGTGCCAGCAGTTTGGGGTCGATCGGGACATCCACCTACGAGCAGTACTTC.

The chain employs TRBV6-1 and TRBJ1-5; D may be TRBD1 (6 bases). Trimming stripped 4 bases from V and 0 bases from J, with 16 bases between. The V gene's germline CDR1 is MNHNS and CDR2 SASEGT. CDR3 length equals 17 residues. The CDR3 nucleotides read TGTGCCAGCAGTGGACGAGGGACAAGTAATAGCAATCAGCCCCAGCATTTT. It translates to CASSGRGTSNSNQPQHF.

By frequency in the sample, this clonotype is medium-sized. This chain connects TRBV7-9 to TRBJ2-5; no clear D. Trimming removed 5 bases from V and 0 bases from J, with 7 bases in between. The CDR3 is 13 residues long. CDR1 is SEHNR, CDR2 FQNEAQ, per germline (reference sequence). The CDR3 loop is CASSLRYQETQYF. The CDR3 DNA sequence: TGTGCCAGCAGCCTCAGGTACCAAGAGACCCAGTACTTC.

V gene TRBV19 combines with J gene TRBJ1-2; D is unclear. Between the trimmed V and J ends, which lost 4 bases and 1 base, there was a span of 10 bases. Looked up from germline, CDR1 is LNHDA and CDR2 is SQIVND (reference sequence). This CDR3 contains 14 residues. CDR3 nucleotides: TGTGCCAGTAGTACCCCACAAGTTAACTATGGCTACACCTTC. The encoded protein is CASSTPQVNYGYTF. The complete variable domain, with remaining parts taken from reference TRBV19 and TRBJ1-2, reads DGGITQSPKYLFRKEGQNVTLSCEQNLNHDAMYWYRQDPGQGLRLIYYSQIVNDFQKGDIAEGYSVSREKKESFPLTVTSAQKNPTAFYLCASSTPQVNYGYTFGSGTRLTVV.

The chain has TRBV20-1 and TRBJ2-7; unclear D gene. V shed 6 bases and J shed 4 bases, with 10 bases lying between them. The CDR3 spans 11 residues. The V gene's germline CDR1 is DFQATT and CDR2 SNEGSKA (reference sequence). The CDR3 reads CSARPAYEQYF. For the CDR3, the DNA is TGCAGTGCAAGACCTGCATACGAGCAGTACTTC.

This clonotype was seen a few times. CDR3 sequence: CASSQEGGGEQYF. The CDR3 DNA is TGCGCCAGCAGCCAAGAGGGAGGGGGCGAGCAGTACTTC. The chain recombines TRBV4-3 with TRBJ2-7, with D perhaps TRBD2 (7 bases). V lost 0 bases, J lost 6 bases, and 9 bases lay in between. Germline CDR1 reads LGHNA; CDR2 reads YSLEER. The CDR3 extends over 13 amino acids.

Notes on this clonotype: A much larger clone differs by one base, so this may be a read error. V gene TRBV10-3 combines with J gene TRBJ2-7, with D possibly being TRBD2 (6 bases). Germline V lookup: CDR1 ENHRY, CDR2 SYGVKD. The CDR3 length is 13 residues. In DNA form, the CDR3 reads TGTGCCATCAGTGAGTCGGGAGGTGGCGAGCAGCACTTC. Its protein product is CAISESGGGEQHF.

This clonotype was detected a few times. The chain employs TRBV6-2 or TRBV6-3 and TRBJ2-1; 10 nucleotides line up with TRBD1. CDR1 and CDR2 from the germline V gene are MNHEY and SVGEGT. The CDR3 covers 15 residues. V trimming: 4 bases; J trimming: 3 bases; junction bases outside the gene matches: 3. DNA for the CDR3: TGTGCCAGCAGTTTGAGGACAGGGGGCTACAATGAGCAGTTCTTC. Amino acid sequence: CASSLRTGGYNEQFF.

By its share, this clonotype is medium-sized. The chain couples TRBV21-1 to TRBJ1-5; the table assigns TRBD1, which was not confirmed against the DNA. TRBV21-1 is an annotated pseudogene. This CDR3 spans 14 amino acids. CDR3: CASSKRQGWQPQHF. The DNA of the CDR3 is TGTGCCAGCAGCAAACGACAGGGGTGGCAGCCCCAGCATTTT.

CDR3 region: CASSLGGGKRVGYTF. The CDR3 nucleotides read TGTGCCAGCAGCTTAGGGGGGGGCAAAAGGGTTGGCTACACCTTC. The rearrangement links TRBV7-2 to TRBJ1-2; tentatively, D is TRBD1 (6 bases). The CDR3 has 15 amino acids. Germline loops: CDR1 SGHTA, CDR2 FQGNSA. The germline V and J ends were trimmed by 1 base and 7 bases, with 16 bases remaining between them.

The V and J genes are TRBV7-9 and TRBJ2-7; D gene unclear. V shed 2 bases and J shed 4 bases, with 6 bases lying between them. The CDR3 runs to 12 residues. Germline values: CDR1 SEHNR, CDR2 FQNEAQ (reference sequence). CDR3 DNA: TGTGCCAGCAGCTTACAGCAATACGAGCAGTACTTC. This encodes CASSLQQYEQYF.

By sample share, this clonotype is medium-sized. V gene TRBV15 combines with J gene TRBJ2-7, with a tentative D call TRBD1 (6 bases). Germline V gives CDR1 LNHNV, CDR2 YYDKDF (reference sequence). Trimming took 0 bases from V and 1 from J, leaving 16 bases between them. The CDR3 sequence is 17 residues long. For the CDR3, the DNA is TGTGCCACCAGCAGAGATGGTAGCAGGGGTGGGTCCTACGAGCAGTACTTC. This encodes CATSRDGSRGGSYEQYF.

This clonotype is termed medium-sized. The chain carries TRBV7-6 and TRBJ2-5; the D is unclear. Trimming left V 0 bases short and J 2 bases short, with 10 bases between. CDR3 length: 15 amino acids. Germline assignment: CDR1 SGHVS and CDR2 FNYEAQ. CDR3 coding DNA: TGTGCCAGCAGCTTAGCAGAGACTTTACAAGAGACCCAGTACTTC. The encoded protein is CASSLAETLQETQYF.

This sequence joins TRBV11-3 and TRBJ2-7, with D perhaps being TRBD1 or TRBD2 (6 bases each). Trimming took 6 bases from V and 2 from J, leaving 14 bases between them. The CDR3 extends over 14 amino acids. CDR1 and CDR2 from the germline V gene are SGHNT and YENEEA. The CDR3 loop is CASSLLGGTYEQYF. CDR3 in DNA: TGTGCCAGCAGTCTCTTAGGGGGGACCTACGAGCAGTACTTC.

V is TRBV4-3 and J is TRBJ2-5; no definite D call. Germline V gene lookup returns CDR1 LGHNA and CDR2 YSLEER. The CDR3 length is 16 residues. V was shortened by 0 bases and J by 1 base, with 12 bases between the two germline ends. CDR3: CASSQESAPIQETQYF. In DNA form, the CDR3 reads TGCGCCAGCAGCCAAGAGTCGGCTCCCATCCAAGAGACCCAGTACTTC.

The chain combines TRBV2 with TRBJ2-7, with D perhaps TRBD2 (6 bases). Germline CDR1 SNHLY, CDR2 FYNNEI. The CDR3 is 14 residues long. The V end lost 5 bases, the J end lost 3 bases, and 14 bases lay between the germline ends. The CDR3 loop is CASSQRMRDYEQYF. The CDR3 DNA reads as TGTGCCAGCAGTCAACGCATGCGGGACTACGAGCAGTACTTC.

V and J are TRBV7-9 and TRBJ1-1; tentative D call: TRBD1 (6 bases). V dropped 6 bases and J dropped 5 bases, with 16 bases sitting between them. CDR1 SEHNR and CDR2 FQNEAQ come from the germline V gene (reference sequence). The CDR3 has 14 amino acids. Written as DNA, the CDR3 is TGTGCCAGCAGTCGGGGGGGCGGGAAGACTGAAGCTTTCTTT. It translates to CASSRGGGKTEAFF.

This clonotype was observed a few times. V is TRBV20-1 and J is TRBJ2-7, with D perhaps TRBD1 (6 bases). Trimming removed 5 bases from V and 2 bases from J, with 13 bases in between. CDR3 size: 13 residues. Germline CDR1 reads DFQATT; CDR2 reads SNEGSKA (reference sequence). DNA for the CDR3: TGCAGTGCTCCACAGGGTAGTGCCTACGAGCAGTACTTC. Translating gives CSAPQGSAYEQYF.

This clonotype was counted between two and nine times. V is TRBV4-2 and J is TRBJ1-2, with 9 bases identical to TRBD1. Germline V gene data show CDR1 as LGHNA and CDR2 as YNFKEQ. The CDR3 is 17 residues long. With 1 base clipped from V and 4 bases from J, the junction kept 10 bases outside the gene matches. In nucleotides, the CDR3 is TGTGCCAGCAGCCAAGCTACCCCCCGGGACAGGGTCTATGGCTACACCTTC. Translation: CASSQATPRDRVYGYTF.